Here is one T cell receptor beta chain with its context. Its cognate antigen is unknown. V lost 6 bases, J lost 9 bases, and 12 bases lay in between. Germline loops: CDR1 SNHLY, CDR2 FYNNEI. There are 13 residues in the CDR3. This sample stems from a study of memory B cells and T cells in multiple sclerosis. Study-level findings and limits: Clone-set sizes differed between compartments, so shared clonotype counts needed normalization.

Repertoires were generated with immunoSEQ multiplex PCR, while TCRdb's copy carries only in-frame clones and drops some. The sample contains roughly 30,000 clones, 86% of which appear only once. After stimulus-free culture, autoproliferating CFSE-dim and non-proliferating CFSE-high T cells were sequenced separately. About 50 million CFSE-labeled PBMCs were cultured 7 to 8 days unstimulated, then replicate wells were pooled. Without exogenous stimuli, around 0.5 uM CFSE-labeled PBMCs were cultured serum-free. V gene TRBV2 combines with J gene TRBJ1-6; no firm D call. Sequenced material: PBMCs from blood kept in culture. The TCR comes from a human donor with multiple sclerosis. The CDR3 loop is CASRGERSSPLHF. CDR3 DNA: TGTGCCAGCAGGGGAGAGAGGAGTTCACCCCTCCACTTT.